This entry is about one T cell receptor (beta chain). The data belong to a study of control samples from healthy donors and cancer patients. Germline CDR1 and CDR2: LNHNV and YYDKDF (reference sequence). This CDR3 is 14 amino acids long. The V segment lost 9 bases and the J segment 6 bases; nucleotides outside the gene matches: 5. The repertoire was sequenced with immunoSEQ multiplex PCR; TCRdb's copy has only in-frame clones and lacks some. The sample includes about 190,000 clones, about 93% of them seen just once. The sequence was collected from a man between 18 and 35 years old in good health. The genes are TRBV15 and TRBJ2-2, with 12 bases that match TRBD2. The sequenced material came from blood. CDR3 sequence (DNA): TGTGCCACGCTAGCGGGGGGGAGTTCCGGGGAGCTGTTTTTT. Its protein is CATLAGGSSGELFF.